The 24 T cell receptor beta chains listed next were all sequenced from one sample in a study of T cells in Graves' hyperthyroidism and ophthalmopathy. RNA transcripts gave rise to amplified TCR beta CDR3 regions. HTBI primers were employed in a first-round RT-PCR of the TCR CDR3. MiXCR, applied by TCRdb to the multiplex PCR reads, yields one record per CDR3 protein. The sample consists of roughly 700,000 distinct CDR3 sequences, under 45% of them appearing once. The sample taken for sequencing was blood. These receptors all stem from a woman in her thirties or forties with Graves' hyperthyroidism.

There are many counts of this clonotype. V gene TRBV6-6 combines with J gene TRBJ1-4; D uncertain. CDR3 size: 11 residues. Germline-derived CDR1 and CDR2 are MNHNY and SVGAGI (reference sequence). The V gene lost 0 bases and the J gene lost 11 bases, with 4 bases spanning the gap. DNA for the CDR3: TGTGCCAGCAGTTACTCGGGCAAACTGTTTTTT. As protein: CASSYSGKLFF.

CDR3 in amino acids: CASSLRDRGLRHGYTF. The CDR3 DNA is TGTGCCAGCAGCCTCCGGGACAGGGGGCTTCGTCACGGCTACACCTTC. The chain couples TRBV7-2 to TRBJ1-2; the match to TRBD1 covers 12 bases. There are 16 residues in the CDR3. With 5 bases clipped from V and 8 bases from J, the junction kept 12 bases outside the gene matches. From germline, CDR1 is SGHTA and CDR2 FQGNSA.

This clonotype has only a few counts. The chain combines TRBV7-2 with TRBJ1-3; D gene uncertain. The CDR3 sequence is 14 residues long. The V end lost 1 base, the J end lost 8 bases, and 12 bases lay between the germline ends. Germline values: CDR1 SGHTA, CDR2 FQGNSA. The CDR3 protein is CASSLVGLVDTIYF. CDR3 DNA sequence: TGTGCCAGCAGCTTAGTAGGGTTGGTAGACACCATATATTTT.

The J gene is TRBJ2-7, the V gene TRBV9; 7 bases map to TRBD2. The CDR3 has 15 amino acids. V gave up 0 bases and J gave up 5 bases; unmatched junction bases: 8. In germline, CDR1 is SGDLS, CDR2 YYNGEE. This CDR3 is CASSVEGTGGDEQYF. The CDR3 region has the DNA TGTGCCAGCAGCGTAGAGGGGACGGGGGGTGACGAGCAGTACTTC. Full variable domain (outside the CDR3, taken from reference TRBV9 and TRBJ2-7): DSGVTQTPKHLITATGQRVTLRCSPRSGDLSVYWYQQSLDQGLQFLIQYYNGEERAKGNILERFSAQQFPDLHSELNLSSLELGDSALYFCASSVEGTGGDEQYFGPGTRLTVT.

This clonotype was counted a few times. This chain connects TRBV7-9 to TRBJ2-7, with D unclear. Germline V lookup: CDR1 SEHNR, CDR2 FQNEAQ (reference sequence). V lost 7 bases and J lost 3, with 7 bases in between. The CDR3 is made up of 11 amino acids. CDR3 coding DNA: TGTGCCAGCACCCCGATCTACGAGCAGTACTTC. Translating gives CASTPIYEQYF.

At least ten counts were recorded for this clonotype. The chain's CDR3 is CASSLAAGQGREAQHF. CDR3 bases: TGTGCCAGCAGCTTAGCGGCGGGGCAGGGGAGGGAGGCCCAGCATTTT. The chain links TRBV7-8 to TRBJ1-5, with D perhaps matching TRBD1 (6 bases). The CDR3 sequence is 16 residues long. V was shortened by 0 bases and J by 11 bases, with 20 bases between the two germline ends. Germline lookup yields CDR1 SGHVS and CDR2 FQNEAQ.

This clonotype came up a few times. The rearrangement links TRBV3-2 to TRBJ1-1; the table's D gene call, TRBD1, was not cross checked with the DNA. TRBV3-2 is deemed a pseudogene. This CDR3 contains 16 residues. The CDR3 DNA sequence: TGTGCCAGCAGCCAAGACGACAGGGCGAGGGACACTGAAGCTTTCTTT. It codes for CASSQDDRARDTEAFF.

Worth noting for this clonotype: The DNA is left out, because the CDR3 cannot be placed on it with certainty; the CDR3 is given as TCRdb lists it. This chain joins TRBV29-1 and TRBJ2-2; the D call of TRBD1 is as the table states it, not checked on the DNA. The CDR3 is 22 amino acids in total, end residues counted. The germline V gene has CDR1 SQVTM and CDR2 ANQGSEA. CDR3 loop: CSVEVSGANVLTFGAGTGELFF.

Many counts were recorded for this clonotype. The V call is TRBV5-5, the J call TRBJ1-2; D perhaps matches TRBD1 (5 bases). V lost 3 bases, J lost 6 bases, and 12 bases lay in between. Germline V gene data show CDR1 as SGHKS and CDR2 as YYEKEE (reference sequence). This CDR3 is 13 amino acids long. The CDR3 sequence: CASSSQVLDGYTF. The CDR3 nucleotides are TGTGCCAGCAGCTCACAGGTGCTCGATGGCTACACCTTC.

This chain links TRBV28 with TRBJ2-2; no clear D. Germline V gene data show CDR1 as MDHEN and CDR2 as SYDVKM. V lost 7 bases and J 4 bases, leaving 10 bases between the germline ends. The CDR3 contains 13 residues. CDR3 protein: CASNQALTGELFF. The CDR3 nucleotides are TGTGCCAGCAATCAAGCCCTCACCGGGGAGCTGTTTTTT.

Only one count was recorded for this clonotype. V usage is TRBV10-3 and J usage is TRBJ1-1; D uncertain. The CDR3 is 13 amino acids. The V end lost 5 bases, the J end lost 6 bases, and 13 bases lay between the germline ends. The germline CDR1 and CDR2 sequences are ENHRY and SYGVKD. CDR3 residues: CAISPSLVAEAFF. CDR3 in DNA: TGTGCCATCAGTCCCTCTTTGGTGGCTGAAGCTTTCTTT.

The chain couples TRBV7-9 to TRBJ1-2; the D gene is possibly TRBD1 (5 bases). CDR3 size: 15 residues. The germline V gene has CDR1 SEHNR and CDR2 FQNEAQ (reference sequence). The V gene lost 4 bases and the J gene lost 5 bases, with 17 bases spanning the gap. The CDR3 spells CASSSQTDMEYGYTF. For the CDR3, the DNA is TGTGCCAGCAGCTCACAGACGGACATGGAGTATGGCTACACCTTC.

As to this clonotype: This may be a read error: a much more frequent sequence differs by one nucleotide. The CDR3 region has the DNA TGCGCCAGCAGCCAAGTCCTGAATTCACCCTTCCACTTT. As protein: CASSQVLNSPFHF. The V and J genes are TRBV5-1 and TRBJ1-6; D not certain. The CDR3 totals 13 residues. Germline V gene sequence: CDR1 SGHRS, CDR2 YFSETQ.

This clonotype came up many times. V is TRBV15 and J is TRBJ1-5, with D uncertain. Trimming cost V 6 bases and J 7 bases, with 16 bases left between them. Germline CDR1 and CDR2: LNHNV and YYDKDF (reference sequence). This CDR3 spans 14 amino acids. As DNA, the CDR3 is TGTGCCACCAGTATAGGAACGGGGTCACAGCCCCAGCATTTT. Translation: CATSIGTGSQPQHF.

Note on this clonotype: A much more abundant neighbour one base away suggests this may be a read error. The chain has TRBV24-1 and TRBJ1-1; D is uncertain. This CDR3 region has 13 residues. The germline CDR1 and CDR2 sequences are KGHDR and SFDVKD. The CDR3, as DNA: TGTGCCACCAGTGATTCCGGGGTCCCTGAACCTTTCTTT. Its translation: CATSDSGVPEPFF.

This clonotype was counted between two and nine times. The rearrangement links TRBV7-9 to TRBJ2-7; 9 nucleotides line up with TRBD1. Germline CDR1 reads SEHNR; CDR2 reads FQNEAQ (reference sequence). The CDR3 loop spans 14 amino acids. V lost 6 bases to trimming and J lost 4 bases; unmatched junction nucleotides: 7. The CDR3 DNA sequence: TGTGCCAGCAGAACGACCGGGACAGGGTACGAGCAGTACTTC. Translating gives CASRTTGTGYEQYF.

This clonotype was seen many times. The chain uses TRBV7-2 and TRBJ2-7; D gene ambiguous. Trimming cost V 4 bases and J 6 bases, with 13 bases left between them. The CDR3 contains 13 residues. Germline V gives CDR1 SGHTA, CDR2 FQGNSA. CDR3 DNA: TGTGCCAGCAGCTCTGGGCAGAACCTCGAGCAGTACTTC. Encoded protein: CASSSGQNLEQYF.

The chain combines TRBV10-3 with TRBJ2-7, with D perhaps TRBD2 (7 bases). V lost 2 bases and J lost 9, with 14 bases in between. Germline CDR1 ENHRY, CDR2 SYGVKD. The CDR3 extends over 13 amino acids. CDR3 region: CAISEAGAKAQYF. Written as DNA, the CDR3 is TGTGCCATCAGTGAGGCGGGGGCAAAAGCGCAGTACTTC.

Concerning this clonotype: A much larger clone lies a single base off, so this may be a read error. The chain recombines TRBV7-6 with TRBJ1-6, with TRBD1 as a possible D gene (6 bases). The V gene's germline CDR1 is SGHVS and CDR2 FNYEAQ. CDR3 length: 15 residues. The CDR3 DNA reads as TGTGCCGGCAGCCAGGGGAGTCCAGGGGATTCACCCCTCCACTTT. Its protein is CAGSQGSPGDSPLHF.

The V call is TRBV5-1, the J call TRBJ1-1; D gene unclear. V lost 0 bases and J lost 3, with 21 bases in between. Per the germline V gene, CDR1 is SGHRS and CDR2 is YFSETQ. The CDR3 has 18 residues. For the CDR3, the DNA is TGCGCCAGCAGCTTGGGGTTTGCGGATTTGGTGCGTCACACTGAAGCTTTCTTT. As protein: CASSLGFADLVRHTEAFF.

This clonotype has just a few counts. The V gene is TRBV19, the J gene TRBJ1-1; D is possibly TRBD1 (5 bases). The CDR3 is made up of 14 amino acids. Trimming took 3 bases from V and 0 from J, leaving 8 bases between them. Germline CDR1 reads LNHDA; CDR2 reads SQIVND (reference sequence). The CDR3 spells CASSMQGLNTEAFF. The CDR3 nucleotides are TGTGCCAGTAGTATGCAGGGTTTGAACACTGAAGCTTTCTTT.

CDR3 DNA sequence: TGCAGCTGGGGCCAGACGAACACTGAAGCTTTCTTT. It yields the protein CSWGQTNTEAFF. V gene TRBV29-1 combines with J gene TRBJ1-1; D may be TRBD1 (5 bases). The CDR3 is 12 residues long. The V and J ends lost 8 bases and 1 base respectively, with 11 bases between them. Germline CDR1 SQVTM, CDR2 ANQGSEA.

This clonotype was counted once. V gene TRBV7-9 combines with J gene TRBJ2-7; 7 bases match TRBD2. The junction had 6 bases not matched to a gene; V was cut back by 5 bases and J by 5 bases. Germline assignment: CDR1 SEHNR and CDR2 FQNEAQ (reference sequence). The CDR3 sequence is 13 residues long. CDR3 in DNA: TGTGCCAGCAGCCACCGGGGGGTGGACGAGCAGTACTTC. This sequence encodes CASSHRGVDEQYF.

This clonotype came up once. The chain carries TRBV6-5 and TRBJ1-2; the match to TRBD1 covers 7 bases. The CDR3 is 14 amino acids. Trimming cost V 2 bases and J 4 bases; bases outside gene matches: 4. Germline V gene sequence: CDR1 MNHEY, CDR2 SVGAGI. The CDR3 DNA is TGTGCCAGCAGTTACAGTTGGGACAGCTATGGCTACACCTTC. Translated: CASSYSWDSYGYTF.